These 9 T cell receptor beta chains share one sample of origin, sequenced in a study of OX40 agonist ivuxolimab in advanced cancers. Here immunoSEQ multiplex PCR was the method, and the copy in TCRdb shows in-frame clones only, minus some. There are just under 75,000 clones in the sample; approximately 90% occur only once, and about 0.45% lies in the top ten. The specimen comprised CD4+ or CD8+ T cells sorted from blood, sampled in a trial of the OX40 agonist ivuxolimab. The receptors were gathered from an adult with an advanced solid tumor such as melanoma, head and neck, liver or kidney cancer.

This clone was seen only once. V and J are TRBV5-6 and TRBJ1-5; 8 positions agree with TRBD1. With V trimmed by 4 bases and J by 6 bases, 9 bases remained unmatched. The germline CDR1 and CDR2 sequences are SGHDT and YYEEEE. The CDR3 spans 15 residues. CDR3 sequence reads: CASSRLDRDGQPQHF. CDR3 bases: TGTGCCAGCAGCCGCCTGGACAGGGACGGTCAGCCCCAGCATTTT.

The chain links TRBV18 to TRBJ2-4; possible D gene TRBD1, 6 bases. This CDR3 contains 13 residues. Germline CDR1 KGHSH, CDR2 LQKENI. The V and J ends lost 1 base and 12 bases respectively, with 13 bases between them. This CDR3 reads CASSPRAQGSQYF. CDR3 in DNA: TGTGCCAGCTCACCACGTGCACAGGGCTCTCAGTACTTC.

The V call is TRBV5-1, the J call TRBJ2-3; D is unclear. Trimming took 4 bases from V and 2 from J, leaving 14 bases between them. In germline, CDR1 is SGHRS, CDR2 YFSETQ. The CDR3 totals 15 residues. The CDR3 region is CASSVERPTTDTQYF. CDR3 sequence (DNA): TGCGCCAGCAGCGTAGAACGCCCGACCACAGATACGCAGTATTTT. The variable domain in full, completed from reference TRBV5-1 and TRBJ2-3, reads KAGVTQTPRYLIKTRGQQVTLSCSPISGHRSVSWYQQTPGQGLQFLFEYFSETQRNKGNFPGRFSGRQFSNSRSEMNVSTLELGDSALYLCASSVERPTTDTQYFGPGTRLTVL.

V usage is TRBV27 and J usage is TRBJ2-7; D remains unclear. The CDR3 loop spans 14 amino acids. Trimming took 3 bases from V and 4 from J, leaving 13 bases between them. CDR1 and CDR2 (germline): MNHEY, SMNVEV (reference sequence). This CDR3 reads CASSLVALGYEQYF. CDR3 nucleotides: TGTGCCAGCAGTTTGGTTGCTCTCGGATACGAGCAGTACTTC.

In its sample, this clone was seen once. The V call is TRBV6-5, the J call TRBJ2-2; D not certain. V lost 0 bases to trimming and J lost 0 bases, with 8 bases between them. Germline CDR1 is MNHEY and CDR2 is SVGAGI. This CDR3 has 16 residues. CDR3 sequence (DNA): TGTGCCAGCAGTTACTCCAGCAGCCCGAACACCGGGGAGCTGTTTTTT. It codes for CASSYSSSPNTGELFF.

This rearrangement joins TRBV30 to TRBJ1-2; tentatively, D is TRBD1 (5 bases). The CDR3 runs 13 residues. Germline CDR1 reads GTSNPN; CDR2 reads SVGIG (reference sequence). V was clipped by 3 bases and J by 4 bases, with 12 bases between them. CDR3 in amino acids: CAWRHGTGYGYTF. Here the CDR3 DNA reads TGTGCCTGGAGGCACGGGACGGGCTATGGCTACACCTTC.

This sequence joins TRBV7-6 and TRBJ2-5, with D uncertain. Germline V lookup: CDR1 SGHVS, CDR2 FNYEAQ. V was trimmed by 0 bases and J by 5 bases, leaving 7 bases between them. The CDR3 covers 13 residues. CDR3 amino acids: CASSLATMETQYF. The CDR3 bases are TGTGCCAGCAGCTTAGCGACAATGGAGACCCAGTACTTC.

This clone has just one count. This chain links TRBV27 with TRBJ2-7; no firm D call. The CDR3 runs to 15 residues. V shed 5 bases and J shed 4 bases, with 18 bases lying between them. Germline CDR1 is MNHEY and CDR2 is SMNVEV (reference sequence). CDR3 in amino acids: CASSVTRYPPYEQYF. The CDR3 nucleotides are TGTGCCAGCAGTGTTACCAGATACCCACCTTACGAGCAGTACTTC.

As DNA, the CDR3 is TGTGCCAGCTCACTCCGAGCGGGAGGTCCTTACAATGAGCAGTTCTTC. This sequence encodes CASSLRAGGPYNEQFF. The V and J genes are TRBV18 and TRBJ2-1; 9 bases are shared with TRBD2. This CDR3 contains 16 residues. Germline V CDR1 and CDR2: KGHSH, LQKENI. V gave up 4 bases and J gave up 4 bases; unmatched junction bases: 8.